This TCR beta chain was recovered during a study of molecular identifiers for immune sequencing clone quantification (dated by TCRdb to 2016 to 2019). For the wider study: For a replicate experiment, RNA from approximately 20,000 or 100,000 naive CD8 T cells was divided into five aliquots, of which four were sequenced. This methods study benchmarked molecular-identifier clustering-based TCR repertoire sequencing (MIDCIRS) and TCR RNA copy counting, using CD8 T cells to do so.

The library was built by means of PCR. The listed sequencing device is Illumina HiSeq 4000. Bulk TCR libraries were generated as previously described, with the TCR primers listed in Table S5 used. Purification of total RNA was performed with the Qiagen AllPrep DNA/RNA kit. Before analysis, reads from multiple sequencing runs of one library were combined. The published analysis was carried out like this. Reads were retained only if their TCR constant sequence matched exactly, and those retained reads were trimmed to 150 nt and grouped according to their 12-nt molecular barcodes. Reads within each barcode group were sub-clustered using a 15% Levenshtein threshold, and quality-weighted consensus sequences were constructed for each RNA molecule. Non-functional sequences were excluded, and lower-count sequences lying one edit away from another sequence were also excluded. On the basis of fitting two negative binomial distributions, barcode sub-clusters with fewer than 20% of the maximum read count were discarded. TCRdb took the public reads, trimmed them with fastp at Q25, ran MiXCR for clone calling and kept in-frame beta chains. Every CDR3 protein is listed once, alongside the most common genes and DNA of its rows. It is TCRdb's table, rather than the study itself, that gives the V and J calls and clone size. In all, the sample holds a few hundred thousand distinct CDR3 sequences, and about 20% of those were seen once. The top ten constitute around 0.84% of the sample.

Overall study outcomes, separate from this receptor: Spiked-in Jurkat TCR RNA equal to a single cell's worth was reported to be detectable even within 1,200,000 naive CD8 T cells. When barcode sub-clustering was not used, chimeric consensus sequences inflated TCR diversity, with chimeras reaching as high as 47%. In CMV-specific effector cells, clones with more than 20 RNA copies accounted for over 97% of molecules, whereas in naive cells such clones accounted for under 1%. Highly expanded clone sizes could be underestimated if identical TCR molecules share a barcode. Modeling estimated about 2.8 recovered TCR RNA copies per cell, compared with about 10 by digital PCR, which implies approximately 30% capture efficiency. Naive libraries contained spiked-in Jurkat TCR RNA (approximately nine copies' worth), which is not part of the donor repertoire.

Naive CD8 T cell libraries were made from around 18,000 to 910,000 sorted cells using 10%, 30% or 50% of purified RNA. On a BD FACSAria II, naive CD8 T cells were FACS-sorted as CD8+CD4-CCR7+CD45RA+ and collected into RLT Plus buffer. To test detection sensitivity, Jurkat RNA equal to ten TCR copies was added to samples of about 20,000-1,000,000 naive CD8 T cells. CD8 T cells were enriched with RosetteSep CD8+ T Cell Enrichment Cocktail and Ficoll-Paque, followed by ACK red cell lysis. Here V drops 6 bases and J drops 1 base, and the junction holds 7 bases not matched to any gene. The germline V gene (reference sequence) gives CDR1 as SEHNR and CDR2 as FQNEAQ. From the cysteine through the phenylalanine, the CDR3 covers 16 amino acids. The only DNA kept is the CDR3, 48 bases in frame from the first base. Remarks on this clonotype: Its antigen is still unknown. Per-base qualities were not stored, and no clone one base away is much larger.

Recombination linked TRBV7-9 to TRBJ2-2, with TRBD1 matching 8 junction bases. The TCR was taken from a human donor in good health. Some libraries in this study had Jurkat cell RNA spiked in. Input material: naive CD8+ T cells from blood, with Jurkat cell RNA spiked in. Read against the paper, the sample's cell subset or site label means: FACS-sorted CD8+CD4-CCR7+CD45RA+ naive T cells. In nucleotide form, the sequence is TGTGCCAGCAGTTTCCAGGGGGCGGAGAACACCGGGGAGCTGTTTTTT. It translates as CASSFQGAENTGELFF.